A single sample gave rise to the 29 T cell receptor beta chains below, sequenced in a study of blood T cells in healthy people across ages. A second 7 to 11 cycle PCR used barcoded and J-beta primers. TCRdb redid the calling of the 5' RACE reads with MiXCR, one entry per CDR3 protein. The sample gives under 2 million distinct CDR3 sequences, around 35% of which show up once; approximately 11% is in the top ten. Sequenced: blood. These TCRs come from a woman aged 25 to 39 in good health.

V is TRBV20-1 and J is TRBJ2-5; D possibly uses TRBD1 or TRBD2 (6 bases each). From germline, CDR1 is DFQATT and CDR2 SNEGSKA (reference sequence). V was cut by 5 bases and J by 11 bases, with 30 bases left in between. The CDR3 contains 16 residues. This CDR3 reads CSAGGTGLIRGYGQYF. CDR3 nucleotides: TGCAGTGCTGGGGGGACGGGGTTGATCAGGGGCTACGGGCAGTACTTC.

The chain links TRBV4-2 to TRBJ2-3; 10 bases agree with TRBD2. This CDR3 spans 17 amino acids. Losses at the gene ends were 1 base for V and 4 bases for J; bases not matched to a gene: 8. The germline V gene encodes CDR1 LGHNA and CDR2 YNFKEQ. The DNA for the CDR3 is TGTGCCAGCAGCCAAGGGTGGGCTAGCGGGAGCTCAGATACGCAGTATTTT. Protein product: CASSQGWASGSSDTQYF.

On this clonotype: A read error is possible here, since a much larger clone lies one base away. This sequence joins TRBV7-2 and TRBJ2-3; D is undetermined. The germline CDR1 and CDR2 sequences are SGHTA and FQGNSA. The CDR3 spans 14 residues. V was pared by 5 bases and J by 3 bases, with 12 bases between. The CDR3 nucleotides read TGTGCCAGCAGCAGAAGATTGGTGACAGATACGCAGTATTTT. Protein: CASSRRLVTDTQYF.

The sample holds many counts of this clonotype. The DNA for the CDR3 is TGTGCCAGCAGTTACAGTACCACCCCGCTCTACGAGCAGTACTTC. Its protein product is CASSYSTTPLYEQYF. The chain joins TRBV6-8 to TRBJ2-7; the D is unclear. The germline V and J ends were trimmed by 2 bases and 3 bases, with 14 bases remaining between them. Germline CDR1 and CDR2: MNHGY and SAAAGT. The CDR3 extends over 15 amino acids.

This clonotype was found many times. V is TRBV28 and J is TRBJ2-7, with D possibly being TRBD2 (5 bases). The CDR3 is 14 amino acids. Germline V gives CDR1 MDHEN, CDR2 SYDVKM. Trimming cost V 7 bases and J 3 bases, with 16 bases left between them. CDR3 sequence: CASNLAGRDYEQYF. The CDR3 DNA is TGTGCCAGCAACCTCGCCGGACGGGACTACGAGCAGTACTTC.

This clonotype was observed a few times. CDR3 nucleotides: TGTGCCAGCAGTGAATCGTTCCATAGGGCTTCACGGGGCGAGCAGTACTTC. Translation: CASSESFHRASRGEQYF. The V and J genes are TRBV25-1 and TRBJ2-7, with D maybe TRBD2 (5 bases). Germline CDR1 and CDR2: MGHDK and SYGVNS. With 1 base removed from V and 6 bases from J, the gap between germline ends came to 22 bases. The CDR3 sequence is 17 residues long.

The chain couples TRBV20-1 to TRBJ2-7; 9 nucleotides line up with TRBD1. This CDR3 comprises 13 residues. After removal of 5 bases from V and 6 bases from J, the junction contained 8 bases not matched to a gene. From germline, CDR1 is DFQATT and CDR2 SNEGSKA (reference sequence). CDR3 coding DNA: TGCAGTGCTCAACAGGGGGCGAACTCCGAGCAGTACTTC. As protein: CSAQQGANSEQYF.

This clonotype was observed a handful of times. The rearrangement joins TRBV4-1 to TRBJ2-7; 15 bases fit TRBD2. V lost 4 bases to trimming and J lost 2 bases; unmatched junction nucleotides: 6. The V gene's germline CDR1 is MGHRA and CDR2 YSYEKL. The CDR3 is made up of 17 amino acids. The CDR3 protein is CASSRGLAGGQTYEQYF. The CDR3 DNA is TGCGCCAGCAGCCGCGGACTAGCGGGGGGGCAAACCTACGAGCAGTACTTC.

The chain uses TRBV10-2 and TRBJ1-1; D is unclear. This CDR3 spans 11 amino acids. Trimming left V 4 bases short and J 7 bases short, with 7 bases between. Germline V gene data show CDR1 as WSHSY and CDR2 as SAAADI. This CDR3 reads CASSGPIEAFF. The CDR3 nucleotides read TGCGCCAGCAGTGGACCGATTGAAGCTTTCTTT.

This rearrangement joins TRBV5-1 to TRBJ1-1, with D hard to call. Germline CDR1 reads SGHRS; CDR2 reads YFSETQ. V was trimmed by 4 bases and J by 6 bases, leaving 16 bases between them. The CDR3 length is 14 residues. CDR3 region: CASSPEGRGSEAFF. Written as DNA, the CDR3 is TGCGCCAGCAGCCCGGAGGGTCGAGGCTCTGAAGCTTTCTTT.

This clonotype turned up a few times. This chain joins TRBV10-3 and TRBJ1-5; 9 nucleotides agree with TRBD1. J lost 2 bases, V lost 6 bases, and 8 bases had no gene match. The CDR3 has 16 residues. Germline V CDR1 and CDR2: ENHRY, SYGVKD. Written as DNA, the CDR3 is TGTGCCATCAGCACCACAGGGGGCACTGGCAATCAGCCCCAGCATTTT. Translating gives CAISTTGGTGNQPQHF.

This rearrangement joins TRBV2 to TRBJ1-2, with TRBD1 matching over 8 bases. CDR3 length: 14 amino acids. J was trimmed by 8 bases and V by 6 bases; bases with no gene match: 11. CDR1 and CDR2 from the germline V gene are SNHLY and FYNNEI. The CDR3 DNA reads TGTGCCAGCAGCTTACAGGGGGACCCTCCCGGCTACACCTTC. This translates into CASSLQGDPPGYTF.

This clonotype was detected only a few times. The chain employs TRBV28 and TRBJ2-5; TRBD1 matches 9 bases. In germline, CDR1 is MDHEN, CDR2 SYDVKM. The CDR3 runs 16 residues. V gave up 5 bases and J gave up 2 bases; unmatched junction bases: 9. The CDR3 DNA is TGTGCCAGCAGTGCGCCGGGACAGGGAAGGCAAGAGACCCAGTACTTC. Amino acid sequence: CASSAPGQGRQETQYF.

The J gene is TRBJ2-5, the V gene TRBV5-1, with TRBD2 identical over 8 bases. Trimming removed 0 bases from V and 1 base from J; junction bases left unmatched: 5. Germline V lookup: CDR1 SGHRS, CDR2 YFSETQ. This CDR3 spans 16 amino acids. The CDR3 loop reads CASSLVSSGFQETQYF. In nucleotides, the CDR3 is TGCGCCAGCAGCTTGGTTTCTAGCGGGTTCCAAGAGACCCAGTACTTC.

This clonotype appeared a few times. The rearrangement links TRBV5-1 to TRBJ1-1, with 7 bases fitting TRBD1. J gave up 6 bases and V 0 bases, and 8 bases lay outside the gene matches. Germline assignment: CDR1 SGHRS and CDR2 YFSETQ. The CDR3 runs to 15 residues. The CDR3 DNA is TGCGCCAGCAGCTTGGACCCAGGGGGTACTTCTGAAGCTTTCTTT. Translating it yields CASSLDPGGTSEAFF.

The chain links TRBV25-1 to TRBJ1-1, with TRBD1 as a possible D gene (6 bases). The germline V gene has CDR1 MGHDK and CDR2 SYGVNS. This CDR3 is 14 amino acids long. V lost 6 bases, J lost 2 bases, and 13 bases lay in between. CDR3 sequence (DNA): TGTGCCAGCAGGGGGGCGATGCTAAACACTGAAGCTTTCTTT. It specifies CASRGAMLNTEAFF.

CDR3 region: CASSQAPGQGMREQYF. As DNA, the CDR3 is TGTGCCAGCAGCCAAGCACCGGGACAGGGAATGAGGGAGCAGTACTTC. The chain is built from TRBV3-1 and TRBJ2-4; 9 positions match TRBD1. Trimming removed 1 base from V and 13 bases from J; junction bases left unmatched: 14. The CDR3 has 16 residues. CDR1 LGHDT and CDR2 YNNKEL come from the germline V gene (reference sequence).

The chain is built from TRBV27 and TRBJ2-5, with D perhaps matching TRBD2 (5 bases). V was pared by 3 bases and J by 11 bases, with 16 bases between. The CDR3 contains 13 residues. Looked up from germline, CDR1 is MNHEY and CDR2 is SMNVEV (reference sequence). Here the CDR3 DNA reads TGTGCCAGCAGTTTCGGGAACTTAATTGAGCAGTACTTC. Amino acids: CASSFGNLIEQYF.

The chain combines TRBV18 with TRBJ2-7, with 7 bases matching TRBD1. The germline gives CDR1 KGHSH, CDR2 LQKENI. CDR3 size: 16 residues. V shed 3 bases, J shed 3 bases, and the junction held 11 bases outside the gene matches. This CDR3 is CASSPEEWGTVYEQYF. CDR3 nucleotide sequence: TGTGCCAGCTCACCGGAAGAGTGGGGGACAGTCTACGAGCAGTACTTC.

The V and J genes are TRBV6-2 or TRBV6-3 and TRBJ2-3, with D uncertain. The CDR3 spans 14 residues. With 4 bases removed from V and 4 bases from J, the gap between germline ends came to 12 bases. Germline lookup yields CDR1 MNHEY and CDR2 SVGEGT. The CDR3 protein is CASSSMSRPDTQYF. The CDR3 nucleotides read TGTGCCAGCAGTTCTATGTCCCGTCCAGATACGCAGTATTTT.

This chain connects TRBV10-3 to TRBJ2-1; maybe TRBD1 (6 bases). The germline V gene encodes CDR1 ENHRY and CDR2 SYGVKD. The CDR3 has 14 residues. Trimming left V 8 bases short and J 5 bases short, with 16 bases between. CDR3 sequence (DNA): TGTGCCATCGGTCAGGCAGGGGAGAACAATGAGCAGTTCTTC. This codes for CAIGQAGENNEQFF.

This sequence joins TRBV18 and TRBJ2-7; no definite D call. V was shortened by 1 base and J by 0 bases, with 13 bases between the two germline ends. Germline V gene lookup returns CDR1 KGHSH and CDR2 LQKENI. CDR3 length: 16 residues. The DNA of the CDR3 is TGTGCCAGCTCACCACTCAAGGGCGAAACCTCCTACGAGCAGTACTTC. This codes for CASSPLKGETSYEQYF.

This clonotype was picked up a small number of times. This sequence joins TRBV20-1 and TRBJ2-3; 10 nucleotides align to TRBD2. The germline gives CDR1 DFQATT, CDR2 SNEGSKA (reference sequence). The CDR3 contains 15 residues. V was clipped by 6 bases and J by 1 base; unmatched bases: 7. The CDR3: CSAGKAGGGTDTQYF. CDR3 DNA: TGCAGTGCCGGAAAAGCGGGAGGGGGCACAGATACGCAGTATTTT.

V gene TRBV7-6 combines with J gene TRBJ2-1; possible D gene TRBD2, 5 bases. The DNA end is a closer match to TRBJ2-7, so the J assignment may be wrong. Germline assignment: CDR1 SGHVS and CDR2 FNYEAQ. This CDR3 has 19 amino acids. The CDR3 sequence: CASSLGSPFDASSYNEQYF. CDR3 in DNA: TGTGCCAGCAGCTTAGGCTCCCCGTTCGATGCTAGCTCCTACAATGAGCAGTACTTC.

This clonotype was observed once. One end of the junction varies from germline; a read error may be responsible. This chain connects TRBV29-1 to TRBJ2-6; D possibly uses TRBD1 or TRBD2 (6 bases each). Germline V gene data show CDR1 as SQVTM and CDR2 as ANQGSEA. The CDR3 covers 14 residues. In DNA, the CDR3 is TGCAGCGTAATGGAGGGGTCGGGGGCCAATGTCCTGACTTTC. The encoded protein is CSVMEGSGANVLTF.

This clonotype was counted ten times or more. This sequence joins TRBV6-5 and TRBJ2-5, with D possibly TRBD2 on 6 matching bases. The CDR3 consists of 15 residues. Trimming left V 4 bases short and J 0 bases short, with 12 bases between. CDR1 and CDR2 (germline): MNHEY, SVGAGI. CDR3 sequence: CASSSDYPYQETQYF. DNA of the CDR3: TGTGCCAGCAGTTCGGACTACCCGTACCAAGAGACCCAGTACTTC.

This clonotype was observed many times. The chain carries TRBV29-1 and TRBJ2-3, with D possibly being TRBD1 (6 bases). Germline V lookup: CDR1 SQVTM, CDR2 ANQGSEA. Between the trimmed V and J ends, which lost 5 bases and 3 bases, there was a span of 9 bases. The CDR3 length is 12 residues. The CDR3 region has the DNA TGCAGCGTTAAGACAGGAACAGATACGCAGTATTTT. This sequence encodes CSVKTGTDTQYF.

The chain has TRBV6-5 and TRBJ2-1; the D gene is possibly TRBD1 (5 bases). CDR3 length: 18 amino acids. CDR1 MNHEY and CDR2 SVGAGI come from the germline V gene. Deletions cut 0 bases from V and 5 bases from J, with 20 bases between. The CDR3, as DNA: TGTGCCAGCAGTTACTCGGTAATGTTACCCAAGGACAACAATGAGCAGTTCTTC. Its translation is CASSYSVMLPKDNNEQFF.

The chain joins TRBV20-1 to TRBJ1-2; TRBD1 aligns across 7 bases. Looked up from germline, CDR1 is DFQATT and CDR2 is SNEGSKA (reference sequence). The trim removed 0 bases at V and 8 bases at J, leaving 12 bases unmatched. The CDR3 extends over 15 amino acids. CDR3 amino acids: CSARELEGAVEGYTF. The CDR3 nucleotides are TGCAGTGCTAGAGAATTGGAGGGGGCTGTTGAAGGCTACACCTTC.